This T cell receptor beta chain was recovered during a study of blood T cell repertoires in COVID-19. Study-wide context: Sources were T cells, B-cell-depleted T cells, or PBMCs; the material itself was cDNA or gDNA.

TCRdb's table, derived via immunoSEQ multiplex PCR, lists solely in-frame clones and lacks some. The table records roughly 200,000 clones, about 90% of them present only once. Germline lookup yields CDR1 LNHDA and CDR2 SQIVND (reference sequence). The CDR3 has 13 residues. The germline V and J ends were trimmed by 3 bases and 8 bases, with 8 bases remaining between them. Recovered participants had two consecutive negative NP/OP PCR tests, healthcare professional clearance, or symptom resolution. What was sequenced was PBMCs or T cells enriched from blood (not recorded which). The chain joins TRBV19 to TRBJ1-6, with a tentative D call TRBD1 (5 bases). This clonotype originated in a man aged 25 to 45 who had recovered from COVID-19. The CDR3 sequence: CASSIRGYSPLHF. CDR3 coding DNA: TGTGCCAGTAGTATCCGGGGGTATTCACCCCTCCACTTT.